The T cell receptor (beta chain) under discussion was sequenced for a study of blood T cell repertoires in COVID-19. The V end was cut by 6 bases, the J end by 3 bases, with 9 bases between. There are 12 residues in the CDR3. Germline V gene sequence: CDR1 MDHEN, CDR2 SYDVKM. The table came from immunoSEQ multiplex PCR; TCRdb's copy has only in-frame clones and leaves some out. The table has roughly 160,000 clones, approximately 91% seen once. This sequence was found in a man aged 18 to 29 with COVID-19, enrolled during active disease. Source material: peripheral blood. The chain is built from TRBV28 and TRBJ2-7, with D tentatively TRBD1 (6 bases). CDR3 in amino acids: CASSTQGYEQYF. CDR3 bases: TGTGCCAGCAGCACACAGGGCTACGAGCAGTACTTC.